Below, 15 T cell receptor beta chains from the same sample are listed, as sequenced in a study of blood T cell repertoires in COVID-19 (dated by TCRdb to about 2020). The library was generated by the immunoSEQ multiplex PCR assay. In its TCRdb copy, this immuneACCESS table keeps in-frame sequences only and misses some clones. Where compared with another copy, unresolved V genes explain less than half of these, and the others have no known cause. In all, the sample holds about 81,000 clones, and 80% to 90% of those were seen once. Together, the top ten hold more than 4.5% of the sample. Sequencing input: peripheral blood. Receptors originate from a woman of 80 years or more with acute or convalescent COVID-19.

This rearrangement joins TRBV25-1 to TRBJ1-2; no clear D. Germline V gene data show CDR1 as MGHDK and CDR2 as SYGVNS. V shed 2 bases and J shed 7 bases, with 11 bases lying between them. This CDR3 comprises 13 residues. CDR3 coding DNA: TGTGCCAGCAGTGAACGAGGGAAGGGTGGCTACACCTTC. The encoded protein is CASSERGKGGYTF.

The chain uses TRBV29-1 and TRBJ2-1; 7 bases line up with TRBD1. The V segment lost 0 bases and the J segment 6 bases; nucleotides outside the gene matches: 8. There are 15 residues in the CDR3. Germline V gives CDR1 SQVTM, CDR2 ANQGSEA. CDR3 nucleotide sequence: TGCAGCGTTGAAGACCCCCGGGACAGTTCCAATGAGCAGTTCTTC. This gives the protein CSVEDPRDSSNEQFF.

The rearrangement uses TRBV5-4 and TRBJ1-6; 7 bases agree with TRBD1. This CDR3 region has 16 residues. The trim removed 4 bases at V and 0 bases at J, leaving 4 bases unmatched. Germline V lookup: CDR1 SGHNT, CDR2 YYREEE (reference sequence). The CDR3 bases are TGTGCCAGCAGCGCGACAGGGAGCTCCTATAATTCACCCCTCCACTTT. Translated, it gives CASSATGSSYNSPLHF.

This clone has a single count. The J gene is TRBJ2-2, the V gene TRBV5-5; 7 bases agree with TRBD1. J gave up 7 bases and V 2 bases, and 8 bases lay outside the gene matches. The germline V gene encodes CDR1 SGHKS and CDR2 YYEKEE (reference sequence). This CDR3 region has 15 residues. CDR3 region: CASSLLQGWIGELFF. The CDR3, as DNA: TGTGCCAGCAGCTTACTACAGGGGTGGATCGGGGAGCTGTTTTTT.

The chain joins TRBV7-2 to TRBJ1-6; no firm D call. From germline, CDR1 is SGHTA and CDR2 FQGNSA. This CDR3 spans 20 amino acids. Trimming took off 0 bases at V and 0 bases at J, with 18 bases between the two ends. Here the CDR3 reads CASSLALSIIGSSYNSPLHF. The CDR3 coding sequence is TGTGCCAGCAGCTTAGCGCTTTCAATCATCGGGAGCTCCTATAATTCACCCCTCCACTTT. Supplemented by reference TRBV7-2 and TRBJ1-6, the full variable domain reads GAGVSQSPSNKVTEKGKDVELRCDPISGHTALYWYRQSLGQGLEFLIYFQGNSAPDKSGLPSDRFSAERTGGSVSTLTIQRTQQEDSAVYLCASSLALSIIGSSYNSPLHFGNGTRLTVT.

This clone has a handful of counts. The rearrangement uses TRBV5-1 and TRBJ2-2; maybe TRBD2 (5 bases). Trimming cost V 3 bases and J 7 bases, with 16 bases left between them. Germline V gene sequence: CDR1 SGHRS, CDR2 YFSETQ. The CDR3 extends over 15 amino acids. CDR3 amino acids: CASSSGSGGSGELFF. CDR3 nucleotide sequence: TGCGCCAGCAGCTCCGGCTCCGGAGGAAGCGGGGAGCTGTTTTTT.

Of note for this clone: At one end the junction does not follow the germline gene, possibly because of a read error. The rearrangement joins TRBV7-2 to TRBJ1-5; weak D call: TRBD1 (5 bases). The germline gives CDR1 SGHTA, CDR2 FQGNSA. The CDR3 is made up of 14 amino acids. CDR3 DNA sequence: TGTGCCAGCAGCTTACAGGGTAGCTATCAGCCCCAGCATTTT. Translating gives CASSLQGSYQPQHF. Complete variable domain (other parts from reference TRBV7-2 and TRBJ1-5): GAGVSQSPSNKVTEKGKDVELRCDPISGHTALYWYRQSLGQGLEFLIYFQGNSAPDKSGLPSDRFSAERTGGSVSTLTIQRTQQEDSAVYLCASSLQGSYQPQHFGDGTRLSIL.

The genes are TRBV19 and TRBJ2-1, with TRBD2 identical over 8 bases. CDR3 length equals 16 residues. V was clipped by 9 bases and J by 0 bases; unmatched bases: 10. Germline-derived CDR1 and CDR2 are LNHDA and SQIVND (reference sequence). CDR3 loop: CASSGERGSSYNEQFF. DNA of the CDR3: TGTGCCAGCTCTGGGGAGCGGGGGAGCTCCTACAATGAGCAGTTCTTC.

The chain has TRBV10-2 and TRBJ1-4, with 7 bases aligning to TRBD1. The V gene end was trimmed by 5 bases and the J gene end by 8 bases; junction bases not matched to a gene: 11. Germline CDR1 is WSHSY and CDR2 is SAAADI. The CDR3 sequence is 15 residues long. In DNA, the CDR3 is TGCGCCAGCAGTCCCCGGGACAGCGGAAGGGAAAAACTGTTTTTT. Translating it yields CASSPRDSGREKLFF.

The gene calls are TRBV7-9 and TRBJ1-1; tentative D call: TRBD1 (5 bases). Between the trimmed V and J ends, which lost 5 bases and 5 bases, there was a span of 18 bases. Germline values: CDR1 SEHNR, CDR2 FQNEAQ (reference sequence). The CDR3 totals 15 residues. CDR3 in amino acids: CASSGSGGMGTEAFF. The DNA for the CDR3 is TGTGCCAGCAGCGGAAGCGGGGGAATGGGGACTGAAGCTTTCTTT.

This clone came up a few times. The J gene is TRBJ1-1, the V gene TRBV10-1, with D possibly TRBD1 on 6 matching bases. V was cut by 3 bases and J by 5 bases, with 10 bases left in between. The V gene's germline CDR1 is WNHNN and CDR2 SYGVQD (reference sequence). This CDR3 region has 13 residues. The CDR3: CASSELQGTEAFF. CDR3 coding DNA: TGCGCCAGCAGTGAATTGCAGGGGACTGAAGCTTTCTTT.

CDR3 in amino acids: CSVRSPGGGEKLFF. The CDR3 nucleotides read TGCAGCGTCCGAAGTCCCGGGGGTGGTGAAAAACTGTTTTTT. The J gene is TRBJ1-4, the V gene TRBV29-1; D possibly corresponds to TRBD1 (5 bases). CDR3 size: 14 residues. Germline-derived CDR1 and CDR2 are SQVTM and ANQGSEA. With 6 bases removed from V and 7 bases from J, the gap between germline ends came to 18 bases.

The CDR3 spells CASSIVGGQETQYF. DNA of the CDR3: TGTGCCAGTAGTATAGTAGGGGGACAAGAGACCCAGTACTTC. V gene TRBV19 combines with J gene TRBJ2-5; TRBD1 might be the D (6 bases). Looked up from germline, CDR1 is LNHDA and CDR2 is SQIVND (reference sequence). The CDR3 covers 14 residues. Trimming took off 1 base at V and 2 bases at J, with 8 bases between the two ends.

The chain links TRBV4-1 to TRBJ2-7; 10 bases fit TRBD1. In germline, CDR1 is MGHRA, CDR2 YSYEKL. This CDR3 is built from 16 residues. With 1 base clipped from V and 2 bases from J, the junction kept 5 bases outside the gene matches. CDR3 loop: CASSQVPGQGPYEQYF. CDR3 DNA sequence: TGCGCCAGCAGCCAAGTCCCGGGACAGGGGCCCTACGAGCAGTACTTC.

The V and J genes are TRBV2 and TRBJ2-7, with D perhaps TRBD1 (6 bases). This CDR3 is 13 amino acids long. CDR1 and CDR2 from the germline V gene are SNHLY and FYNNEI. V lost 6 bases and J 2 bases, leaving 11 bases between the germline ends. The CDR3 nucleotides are TGTGCCAGCAGCCCGGACAGAGCCTACGAGCAGTACTTC. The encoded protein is CASSPDRAYEQYF.